This T cell receptor beta chain was recorded in a study of blood T cell repertoires in COVID-19. Study-wide background: The samples span acute and convalescent COVID-19 from the United States, Italy and Spain.

Data came from immunoSEQ multiplex PCR; TCRdb stores just in-frame clones and leaves some out. In the table there are about 310,000 clones, 87% of which are singletons. The receptor was derived from a woman aged 18-35 years who had recovered from COVID-19. Sequencing was performed on PBMCs or T cells enriched from blood (not recorded which).

CDR3 residues: CASSLAYQETQYF. The CDR3 DNA sequence: TGTGCCAGCAGCTTGGCGTACCAAGAGACCCAGTACTTC. This rearrangement joins TRBV5-4 to TRBJ2-5; no clear D. V lost 0 bases and J 0 bases, leaving 3 bases between the germline ends. The CDR3 runs to 13 residues. CDR1 and CDR2 from the germline V gene are SGHNT and YYREEE (reference sequence). Full variable domain (outside the CDR3, taken from reference TRBV5-4 and TRBJ2-5): ETGVTQSPTHLIKTRGQQVTLRCSSQSGHNTVSWYQQALGQGPQFIFQYYREEENGRGNFPPRFSGLQFPNYSSELNVNALELDDSALYLCASSLAYQETQYFGPGTRLLVL.